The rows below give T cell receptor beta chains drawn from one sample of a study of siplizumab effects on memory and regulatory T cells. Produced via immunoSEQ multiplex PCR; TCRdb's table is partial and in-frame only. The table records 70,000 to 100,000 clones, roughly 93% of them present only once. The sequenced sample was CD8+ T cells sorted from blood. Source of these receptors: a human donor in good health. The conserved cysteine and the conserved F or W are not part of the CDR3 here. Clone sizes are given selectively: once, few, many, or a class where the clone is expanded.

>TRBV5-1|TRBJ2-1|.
ASSSALGHYNEQF
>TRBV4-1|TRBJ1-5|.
ASSQEGGLNQPQH
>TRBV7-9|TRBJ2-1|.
ASSPGAGVYNEQF
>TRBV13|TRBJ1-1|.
ASSTTAKAF
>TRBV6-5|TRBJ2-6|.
ASSFYRVSGANVLT
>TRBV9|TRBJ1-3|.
ASSVGTAGNTIY
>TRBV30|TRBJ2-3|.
AWSVLGRADTQY
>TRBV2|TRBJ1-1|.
AMGDTEGAEAF
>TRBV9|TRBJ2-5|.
ASSDVSSGRALETQY
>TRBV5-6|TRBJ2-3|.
ASSLGQGVTDTQY
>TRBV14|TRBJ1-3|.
ASSQDGNSGNTIY
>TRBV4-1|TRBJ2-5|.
ASSRGQQETQY
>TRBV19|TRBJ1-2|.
ASSPRGAGGYT
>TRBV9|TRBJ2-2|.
ASSDRGWAGELF
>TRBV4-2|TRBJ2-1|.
ASSQDSGRALGVHEQF
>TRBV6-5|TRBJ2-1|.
ASSWLPYEQF
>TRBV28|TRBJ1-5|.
ASSVLGEGGQPQH
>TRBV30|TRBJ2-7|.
AWSTGSSYEQY
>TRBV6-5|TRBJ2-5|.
ASSPQASGWTQY
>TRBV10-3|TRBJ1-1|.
AISESTSLSTEAF
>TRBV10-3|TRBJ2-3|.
AISETLAGDSDTQY
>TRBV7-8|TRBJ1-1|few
ASSGQGANTEAF
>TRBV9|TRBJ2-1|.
ASSVEYLTNEQF